The next 17 T cell receptor beta chains were all read from a single sample in a study of shared clonotypes between healthy human individuals (dated by TCRdb to about 2020). Receptor libraries were prepared by the immunoSEQ multiplex PCR assay. TCRdb obtained this table from immuneACCESS and retained in-frame rearrangements with V and J assigned. These tables miss some clones; where compared with another copy, unresolved V genes account for less than half of the shortfall, and the remainder is unexplained. This sample comprises around 690,000 clones, 90% of them detected only once. The ten largest clones take up more than 30% of the sample. Sequencing was carried out using memory CD8+ T cells from PBMCs. According to the study, the label for this sample's cell subset or site signals: CD45RO+ cells pooled with CCR7-negative TemRA cells. The receptors were gathered from a man between 18 and 29 years old in good health. Some clones in this sample may be carry-over from other donors' samples.

The gene calls are TRBV19 and TRBJ1-1, with 7 bases matching TRBD1. The junction had 12 bases not matched to a gene; V was cut back by 8 bases and J by 0 bases. Germline CDR1 reads LNHDA; CDR2 reads SQIVND (reference sequence). The CDR3 sequence is 16 residues long. The CDR3 region has the DNA TGTGCCAGTCAAGCCGGGACAGAGTATATGAACACTGAAGCTTTCTTT. Encoded protein: CASQAGTEYMNTEAFF.

V usage is TRBV27 and J usage is TRBJ2-7; 7 bases are shared with TRBD2. CDR1 and CDR2 (germline): MNHEY, SMNVEV (reference sequence). This CDR3 region has 16 residues. Trimming took 4 bases from V and 3 from J; bases not matched to a gene: 12. CDR3 residues: CASSSSSGVVFYEQYF. The CDR3 DNA reads TGTGCCAGCAGTTCCTCAAGCGGGGTTGTTTTCTACGAGCAGTACTTC.

The chain combines TRBV28 with TRBJ1-2; D remains ambiguous. The V end lost 3 bases, the J end lost 7 bases, and 9 bases lay between the germline ends. The CDR3 loop spans 12 amino acids. The V gene's germline CDR1 is MDHEN and CDR2 SYDVKM. The CDR3 DNA is TGTGCCAGCAGTTTTCCAGGAATTGGCTACACCTTC. Protein product: CASSFPGIGYTF.

This rearrangement joins TRBV4-1 to TRBJ2-3; 7 bases are shared with TRBD2. The CDR3 extends over 17 amino acids. The V and J ends lost 4 bases and 0 bases, in that order; junction bases with no gene match: 10. CDR1 is MGHRA and CDR2 is YSYEKL in the germline V gene. In nucleotides, the CDR3 is TGCGCCAGCAGCCTACTGGGGACTATTTCTAGCACAGATACGCAGTATTTT. Amino acid sequence: CASSLLGTISSTDTQYF.

The chain joins TRBV5-1 to TRBJ1-1; weak D call: TRBD1 (6 bases). The CDR3 spans 13 residues. The V end lost 3 bases, the J end lost 6 bases, and 12 bases lay between the germline ends. The V gene's germline CDR1 is SGHRS and CDR2 YFSETQ. The CDR3 DNA is TGCGCCAGCAGCTCTTCAGGGGCCCCTGAAGCTTTCTTT. Protein product: CASSSSGAPEAFF.

The chain employs TRBV13 and TRBJ2-1, with D tentatively TRBD1 (6 bases). The CDR3 loop spans 13 amino acids. Germline assignment: CDR1 PRHDT and CDR2 FYEKMQ (reference sequence). The ends were cut back, 7 bases at V and 6 bases at J, with 13 bases in the middle. The CDR3 bases are TGTGCCAGCAAGGGGGATGTAGGCAATGAGCAGTTCTTC. Protein: CASKGDVGNEQFF.

In its sample, this clone was seen once. The rearrangement joins TRBV13 to TRBJ1-1, with a weak D call TRBD1 (5 bases). The length of the CDR3 is 13 residues. The V gene's germline CDR1 is PRHDT and CDR2 FYEKMQ (reference sequence). Trimming cost V 0 bases and J 6 bases, with 8 bases left between them. The CDR3, as DNA: TGTGCCAGCAGCTTAGGAGCAGGGCCTGAAGCTTTCTTT. Translated, it gives CASSLGAGPEAFF.

V gene TRBV7-9 combines with J gene TRBJ1-2; D gene uncertain. V was trimmed by 5 bases and J by 1 base, leaving 11 bases between them. This CDR3 spans 14 amino acids. Germline loops: CDR1 SEHNR, CDR2 FQNEAQ (reference sequence). The CDR3 spells CASSGPRGNYGYTF. As DNA, the CDR3 is TGTGCCAGCAGCGGCCCACGGGGTAACTATGGCTACACCTTC.

The chain couples TRBV6-5 to TRBJ2-7; D assignment may be TRBD1 or TRBD2 (5 bases each). Deletions cut 2 bases from V and 7 bases from J, with 15 bases between. The CDR3 runs to 14 residues. In germline, CDR1 is MNHEY, CDR2 SVGAGI. The chain's CDR3 is CASSYPGTRREQYF. The CDR3 bases are TGTGCCAGCAGTTACCCTGGGACCCGGCGGGAGCAGTACTTC.

This sequence joins TRBV28 and TRBJ1-5; possible D gene TRBD1, 5 bases. CDR1 and CDR2 (germline): MDHEN, SYDVKM. Trimming removed 6 bases from V and 0 bases from J, with 15 bases in between. The CDR3 runs to 16 residues. The CDR3 spells CASSPSRDGSNQPQHF. The DNA for the CDR3 is TGTGCCAGCAGCCCGTCCCGGGACGGTAGCAATCAGCCCCAGCATTTT.

V is TRBV6-5 and J is TRBJ2-2, with 9 bases that match TRBD2. Germline CDR1 reads MNHEY; CDR2 reads SVGAGI. The CDR3 consists of 16 residues. V was clipped by 0 bases and J by 4 bases; unmatched bases: 3. The CDR3 DNA follows: TGTGCCAGCAGTTACTCTGCGGGAGGGCCCACCGGGGAGCTGTTTTTT. Translating it yields CASSYSAGGPTGELFF.

The chain links TRBV7-9 to TRBJ1-1; D call uncertain. Trimming took off 11 bases at V and 0 bases at J, with 16 bases between the two ends. This CDR3 is 14 amino acids long. CDR1 and CDR2 from the germline V gene are SEHNR and FQNEAQ (reference sequence). Here the CDR3 reads CAGERRSMNTEAFF. The CDR3 DNA sequence: TGTGCCGGAGAAAGAAGGTCGATGAACACTGAAGCTTTCTTT.

J is TRBJ2-1 and V is TRBV5-6, with TRBD2 matching 13 bases. The CDR3 length is 16 residues. With 3 bases clipped from V and 4 bases from J, the junction kept 4 bases outside the gene matches. Germline values: CDR1 SGHDT, CDR2 YYEEEE. CDR3 protein: CASSSGLAGVYNEQFF. The CDR3 DNA sequence: TGTGCCAGCAGCTCAGGACTAGCGGGAGTGTACAATGAGCAGTTCTTC.

The chain carries TRBV28 and TRBJ1-2; tentatively, D is TRBD1 (5 bases). Germline CDR1 and CDR2: MDHEN and SYDVKM. The V end lost 7 bases, the J end lost 5 bases, and 17 bases lay between the germline ends. The CDR3 consists of 14 residues. The chain's CDR3 is CASTLYGDGYGYTF. Here the CDR3 DNA reads TGTGCCAGCACCTTATACGGGGACGGTTATGGCTACACCTTC.

This clone was recorded once. This chain connects TRBV29-1 to TRBJ2-4; D gene ambiguous. The CDR3 covers 14 residues. V was clipped by 3 bases and J by 0 bases, with 9 bases between them. Germline V gene data show CDR1 as SQVTM and CDR2 as ANQGSEA. In DNA, the CDR3 is TGCAGCGTTGACATAGCAGAAGCCAAAAACATTCAGTACTTC. Residues: CSVDIAEAKNIQYF.

This chain joins TRBV4-1 and TRBJ2-7; 7 bases match TRBD1. The CDR3 length is 15 residues. The V gene end was trimmed by 2 bases and the J gene end by 0 bases; junction bases not matched to a gene: 4. Germline-derived CDR1 and CDR2 are MGHRA and YSYEKL. CDR3 sequence reads: CASSQHTGASYEQYF. CDR3 in DNA: TGCGCCAGCAGCCAACACACAGGGGCCTCCTACGAGCAGTACTTC.

The chain has TRBV29-1 and TRBJ2-3, with a possible D match to TRBD2 (6 bases). Per the germline V gene, CDR1 is SQVTM and CDR2 is ANQGSEA. This CDR3 is 14 amino acids long. V was shortened by 2 bases and J by 4 bases, with 13 bases between the two germline ends. The CDR3 is CSVEFSGRPDTQYF. In nucleotides, the CDR3 is TGCAGCGTTGAATTTTCGGGGAGGCCAGATACGCAGTATTTT.